The 24 T cell receptor beta chains presented below share a single source sample, sequenced in a study of T-cell memory formation after mild COVID-19 (dated by TCRdb to the early 2020s). Library method: 5' RACE. Sequenced on an Illumina NovaSeq 6000. TCRdb itself trimmed the public reads at Q25 with fastp, ran MiXCR and retained productive beta chains. Rows are combined by CDR3 protein, so each entry shows the most common genes and DNA. This sample gives roughly 120,000 distinct CDR3 sequences in total; approximately 15% of them show up just once. The top ten hold approximately 15% of the sample. Specimen: PBMCs or a T cell subset sorted from them (not recorded which). All receptors come from an adult woman who had mild COVID-19 (a few samples of this study predate the infection). The sample titles of this study are shuffled in the database, so cell type and time point are left out; the donor was told from shared clones.

This clonotype was seen a handful of times. The V gene is TRBV4-1, the J gene TRBJ2-1; unclear D gene. The CDR3 sequence is 13 residues long. V lost 0 bases to trimming and J lost 6 bases, with 6 bases between them. Germline V CDR1 and CDR2: MGHRA, YSYEKL. The CDR3: CASSQDWTNEQFF. In DNA form, the CDR3 reads TGCGCCAGCAGCCAAGATTGGACCAATGAGCAGTTCTTC.

This clonotype was seen at least ten times. CDR3 nucleotide sequence: TGTGCCAGCAGTACTAGTTACGAGCAGTACTTC. The encoded protein is CASSTSYEQYF. The genes are TRBV6-5 and TRBJ2-7; tentative D call: TRBD2 (5 bases). This CDR3 has 11 amino acids. Germline lookup yields CDR1 MNHEY and CDR2 SVGAGI. Trimming left V 5 bases short and J 4 bases short, with 6 bases between.

The J gene is TRBJ2-7, the V gene TRBV7-9, with 7 bases fitting TRBD1. The CDR3 has 15 amino acids. Losses at the gene ends were 9 bases for V and 5 bases for J; bases not matched to a gene: 16. From germline, CDR1 is SEHNR and CDR2 FQNEAQ (reference sequence). CDR3 DNA sequence: TGTGCCAGTGAGACAGGGAACCCAAATCGGAACGAGCAGTACTTC. Its protein is CASETGNPNRNEQYF.

The CDR3 bases are TGTGCCAGCAGCTTGCAGTATTTAAGCGGGTCCTACAATGAGCAGTTCTTC. Its translation is CASSLQYLSGSYNEQFF. V usage is TRBV5-4 and J usage is TRBJ2-1, with D perhaps TRBD2 (6 bases). CDR3 length: 17 residues. CDR1 is SGHNT, CDR2 YYREEE, per germline (reference sequence). V was trimmed by 1 base and J by 1 base, leaving 15 bases between them.

The chain is built from TRBV27 and TRBJ2-1; possible D gene TRBD2, 6 bases. V gave up 3 bases and J gave up 3 bases, with 12 bases separating them. In germline, CDR1 is MNHEY, CDR2 SMNVEV (reference sequence). CDR3 length: 15 amino acids. This CDR3 reads CASSFWGESYNEQFF. The CDR3 DNA is TGTGCCAGCAGTTTTTGGGGGGAAAGCTACAATGAGCAGTTCTTC.

The chain has TRBV6-5 and TRBJ1-2, with 9 bases matching TRBD1. The CDR3 has 15 residues. Germline trimming cut 5 bases from V and 2 bases from J; bases unmatched to any gene: 6. Germline CDR1 reads MNHEY; CDR2 reads SVGAGI. The CDR3 here is CASSNTGTGNYGYTF. CDR3 nucleotides: TGTGCCAGCAGTAACACCGGGACAGGGAACTATGGCTACACCTTC.

This clonotype has only a few counts. The V and J genes are TRBV20-1 and TRBJ2-1; D gene uncertain. The germline V and J ends were trimmed by 4 bases and 0 bases, with 13 bases remaining between them. In germline, CDR1 is DFQATT, CDR2 SNEGSKA (reference sequence). The CDR3 runs 15 residues. The chain's CDR3 is CSAMGGQVSYNEQFF. CDR3 DNA sequence: TGCAGTGCTATGGGTGGGCAGGTCTCCTACAATGAGCAGTTCTTC.

This clonotype was detected a few times. This chain links TRBV24-1 with TRBJ2-3, with TRBD2 matching 14 bases. With 9 bases clipped from V and 3 bases from J, the junction kept 1 base outside the gene matches. This CDR3 has 14 residues. Germline assignment: CDR1 KGHDR and CDR2 SFDVKD. CDR3 bases: TGTGCCACCCGGACTAGCGGGAGGACAGATACGCAGTATTTT. Amino acids: CATRTSGRTDTQYF.

To note about this clonotype: A read error may account for a junction end that differs from germline. CDR3 sequence reads: CASSLTPLAPFPVNF. CDR3 in DNA: TGTGCCAGCAGCTTAACCCCCCTAGCGCCTTTCCCGGTGAACTTC. This sequence joins TRBV7-3 and TRBJ2-1, with D tentatively TRBD2 (6 bases). CDR3 length: 15 residues. Germline V lookup: CDR1 SGHTA, CDR2 FQGTGA.

J is TRBJ2-7 and V is TRBV30, with a tentative D call TRBD1 (5 bases). Trimming removed 4 bases from V and 2 bases from J, with 15 bases in between. This CDR3 has 14 amino acids. CDR1 and CDR2 from the germline V gene are GTSNPN and SVGIG (reference sequence). CDR3 DNA sequence: TGTGCCTGGAATTGGGGTCAGGGTCCCTACGAGCAGTACTTC. Protein product: CAWNWGQGPYEQYF. The complete variable domain, with remaining parts taken from reference TRBV30 and TRBJ2-7, reads SQTIHQWPATLVQPVGSPLSLECTVEGTSNPNLYWYRQAAGRGLQLLFYSVGIGQISSEVPQNLSASRPQDRQFILSSKKLLLSDSGFYLCAWNWGQGPYEQYFGPGTRLTVT.

This clonotype was detected a few times. CDR3 DNA: TGTGCCACCGGGCGGGGAGCGGGGGCCGGGGAGACCCAGTACTTC. Its translation is CATGRGAGAGETQYF. The V and J genes are TRBV2 and TRBJ2-5; TRBD2 aligns across 8 bases. Germline loops: CDR1 SNHLY, CDR2 FYNNEI. This CDR3 has 15 residues. With 10 bases clipped from V and 5 bases from J, the junction kept 15 bases outside the gene matches.

This clonotype has only a few counts. The chain carries TRBV5-6 and TRBJ2-7, with D tentatively TRBD1 (6 bases). V was pared by 4 bases and J by 3 bases, with 14 bases between. The CDR3 has 14 amino acids. Germline CDR1 SGHDT, CDR2 YYEEEE. The CDR3, as DNA: TGTGCCAGCAGCGCTCGGGACAAGTTCTACGAGCAGTACTTC. Its protein is CASSARDKFYEQYF.

This clonotype came up a few times. V and J are TRBV7-2 and TRBJ2-1; TRBD2 matches 7 bases. Trimming removed 3 bases from V and 7 bases from J; junction bases left unmatched: 9. Germline V gene data show CDR1 as SGHTA and CDR2 as FQGNSA. The CDR3 is made up of 15 amino acids. The CDR3 loop is CASSLGAGVGNEQFF. DNA for the CDR3: TGTGCCAGCAGCTTGGGCGCGGGGGTCGGGAATGAGCAGTTCTTC.

This clonotype was seen a few times. The chain uses TRBV5-8 and TRBJ2-3, with 7 bases lining up with TRBD1. The germline gives CDR1 SGHTS, CDR2 YDEGEE. The CDR3 runs to 16 residues. The ends lost 2 bases at V and 6 bases at J; junction bases unmatched: 12. The CDR3 spells CASSLSAGGVVDTQYF. The CDR3 DNA follows: TGTGCCAGCAGCTTATCGGCAGGGGGAGTGGTGGATACGCAGTATTTT.

The genes are TRBV6-6 and TRBJ1-6; D not certain. Between the trimmed V and J ends, which lost 7 bases and 11 bases, there was a span of 15 bases. Germline assignment: CDR1 MNHNY and CDR2 SVGAGI (reference sequence). This CDR3 has 13 amino acids. The CDR3 region has the DNA TGTGCCAGCAAGGTTCAGAGGGCTCCACCCCTCCACTTT. Translation: CASKVQRAPPLHF.

The rearrangement joins TRBV20-1 to TRBJ2-3; a possible D gene is TRBD2 (6 bases). CDR3 length equals 16 residues. V was pared by 1 base and J by 4 bases, with 18 bases between. Germline-derived CDR1 and CDR2 are DFQATT and SNEGSKA (reference sequence). CDR3 bases: TGCAGTGCTAGAGTCCCTGCGGGAATAGCATCAGATACGCAGTATTTT. Protein product: CSARVPAGIASDTQYF.

The rearrangement uses TRBV11-2 and TRBJ2-7, with TRBD2 matching 11 bases. Germline V gene data show CDR1 as SGHAT and CDR2 as FQNNGV. V lost 5 bases and J lost 4; bases outside the gene matches: 7. The CDR3 has 15 residues. In DNA form, the CDR3 reads TGTGCCAGCAGCGCCCGACTAGCGGGGCATTACGAGCAGTACTTC. Translated, it gives CASSARLAGHYEQYF.

This chain uses TRBV24-1 with TRBJ2-7; D is unresolved. The CDR3 loop spans 14 amino acids. Between the trimmed V and J ends, which lost 6 bases and 1 base, there was a span of 12 bases. From germline, CDR1 is KGHDR and CDR2 SFDVKD. CDR3: CATSMGTKSYEQYF. DNA for the CDR3: TGTGCCACCAGTATGGGAACTAAGTCCTACGAGCAGTACTTC.

This clonotype showed up just a few times. The chain recombines TRBV19 with TRBJ1-6, with D maybe TRBD1 (5 bases). The CDR3 consists of 13 residues. V lost 6 bases and J 7 bases, leaving 10 bases between the germline ends. Germline V gene sequence: CDR1 LNHDA, CDR2 SQIVND (reference sequence). CDR3 DNA sequence: TGTGCCAGTAGGACAGTCGACAATTCACCCCTCCACTTT. Translating gives CASRTVDNSPLHF.

The CDR3 sequence: CASRRGQMFYEQYF. The DNA of the CDR3 is TGTGCCAGCAGAAGGGGACAGATGTTCTACGAGCAGTACTTC. J is TRBJ2-7 and V is TRBV6-5; 7 bases agree with TRBD1. Unmatched junction bases numbered 8, after V lost 6 bases and J lost 3 bases. CDR3 length: 14 residues. The germline V gene encodes CDR1 MNHEY and CDR2 SVGAGI.

This clonotype was detected ten times or more. The rearrangement uses TRBV4-3 and TRBJ2-7; D is undetermined. The CDR3 is 14 amino acids. Germline CDR1 reads LGHNA; CDR2 reads YSLEER. Between the trimmed V and J ends, which lost 1 base and 2 bases, there was a span of 9 bases. In DNA, the CDR3 is TGCGCCAGCAGCCAAGGGGAAGCGACCTACGAGCAGTACTTC. Its protein product is CASSQGEATYEQYF.

The chain uses TRBV6-1 and TRBJ2-3; D may be TRBD2 (6 bases). Germline-derived CDR1 and CDR2 are MNHNS and SASEGT. The V end was cut by 2 bases, the J end by 1 base, with 13 bases between. The CDR3 loop spans 16 amino acids. The CDR3, as DNA: TGTGCCAGCAGTGAATTGGGGGGATGGGGCACAGATACGCAGTATTTT. The encoded protein is CASSELGGWGTDTQYF.

The chain employs TRBV9 and TRBJ2-1, with D possibly TRBD1 on 5 matching bases. Germline loops: CDR1 SGDLS, CDR2 YYNGEE. Trimming left V 4 bases short and J 9 bases short, with 14 bases between. This CDR3 has 13 residues. The CDR3 sequence: CASSSDPQGEQFF. The CDR3 DNA reads TGTGCCAGCAGCTCGGACCCCCAGGGTGAGCAGTTCTTC. Full variable domain (missing parts from reference TRBV9 and TRBJ2-1): DSGVTQTPKHLITATGQRVTLRCSPRSGDLSVYWYQQSLDQGLQFLIQYYNGEERAKGNILERFSAQQFPDLHSELNLSSLELGDSALYFCASSSDPQGEQFFGPGTRLTVL.

This chain links TRBV18 with TRBJ2-1, with TRBD2 matching 10 bases. The CDR3 consists of 17 residues. After removal of 4 bases from V and 9 bases from J, the junction contained 15 bases not matched to a gene. Germline-derived CDR1 and CDR2 are KGHSH and LQKENI. The CDR3 is CASSLGLGLAVGVEQFF. The CDR3 DNA is TGTGCCAGCTCACTGGGCTTAGGACTAGCGGTCGGTGTTGAGCAGTTCTTC.